A selection of T cell receptor beta chains follows, all from one sample in a study of lymphopenia after photon versus proton radiotherapy. Only in-frame clones appear in the TCRdb table, and some are missing; sequencing was by immunoSEQ multiplex PCR. This sample yields 68,000 or so clones, of which roughly 91% are seen a single time; less than 3.5% belongs to the top ten. This material consisted of peripheral blood, taken from a patient treated with photon-based radiotherapy. The source of these receptors is a woman in her sixties or seventies with pancreatic cancer. Each CDR3 is given with its conserved first and last residue. Fields, in order: clone size, D gene, V gene, J gene, CDR3 DNA, CDR3 protein. A D gene is named only where the DNA matches it firmly. Clone sizes are given selectively: once, few, many, or a class where the clone is expanded.

NA	TRBD2	TRBV4-1	TRBJ2-1	TGCGCCAGCAGCCAAGTTTTTACTAGCGGAAACAATGAGCAGTTCTTC	CASSQVFTSGNNEQFF
NA	TRBD1	TRBV11-1	TRBJ1-1	TGTGCCAGCAGCGCAAGGAGGACAGGGCGGCGGACTGAAGCTTTCTTT	CASSARRTGRRTEAFF
NA	TRBD2	TRBV29-1	TRBJ2-7	TGCAGCGTTGCCCAGACTAGCGGAGACGAGCAGTACTTC	CSVAQTSGDEQYF
medium-sized	TRBD1	TRBV7-9	TRBJ2-1	TGTGCCAGCAGCTCTTACCCCAGGACAGGGCACAATGAGCAGTTCTTC	CASSSYPRTGHNEQFF
NA	TRBD2	TRBV7-2	TRBJ2-7	TGTGCCAGCAGCTTAACCTCGGTGGGGGGGTTCGAGCAGTACTTC	CASSLTSVGGFEQYF
NA	NA	TRBV7-6	TRBJ2-2	TGTGCCAGCAGCTTAGGACCAACCAACACCGGGGAGCTGTTTTTT	CASSLGPTNTGELFF
NA	TRBD1	TRBV7-2	TRBJ1-6	TGTGCCAGCAGCTCCACGACAGGGGGAAATTCACCCCTCCACTTT	CASSSTTGGNSPLHF
NA	NA	TRBV7-2	TRBJ2-1	TGTGCCAGCAGCTCCGACTTAGGCGATGAGCAGTTCTTC	CASSSDLGDEQFF
NA	TRBD1	TRBV4-1	TRBJ1-1	TGCGCCAGCAGCCTGACAGGGCGAGGCACTGAAGCTTTCTTT	CASSLTGRGTEAFF
NA	TRBD1	TRBV11-2	TRBJ1-2	TGTGCCAGCAGCAACTCGGGGACAGGGAATAACTATGGCTACACCTTC	CASSNSGTGNNYGYTF
once	NA	TRBV19	TRBJ2-5	TGTGCCAGTAGTCCGGGGACGGGACAAGAGACCCAGTACTTC	CASSPGTGQETQYF
NA	TRBD1	TRBV9	TRBJ2-3	TGTGCCAGCAGCGTAGGGGCAGGGGGTCCAGATACGCAGTATTTT	CASSVGAGGPDTQYF
NA	TRBD1	TRBV2	TRBJ1-6	TGTGCCAGCAGTGAGGCAGGGGGACGCTCACCCCTCCACTTT	CASSEAGGRSPLHF
NA	TRBD2	TRBV16	TRBJ2-7	TGTGCCAGCAGCCTTCGAAGGGAGGGGAGCGCCGTGCTGTACTTC	CASSLRREGSAVLYF
NA	TRBD2	TRBV5-1	TRBJ2-5	TGCGCCAGCAGCGGGGGGTCTTCAGCGGGGCAAGAGACCCAGTACTTC	CASSGGSSAGQETQYF
NA	TRBD2	TRBV28	TRBJ2-1	TGTGCCAGCTTTGGGACTAGCGGGAGATCTGACAATGAGCAGTTCTTC	CASFGTSGRSDNEQFF
NA	NA	TRBV2	TRBJ2-1	TGTGCCAGCGCAGGCCCGACGGGGAGGCCGGCAGGAAATGAGCAGTTCTTC	CASAGPTGRPAGNEQFF
NA	NA	TRBV14	TRBJ2-1	TGTGCCAGCAGCCAAGATCGGGTAGCTGGGGGCGATGAGCAGTTCTTC	CASSQDRVAGGDEQFF
NA	TRBD1	TRBV18	TRBJ2-2	TGTGCCAGCTCACCACCTCGGACAGGGTGGACCGGGGAGCTGTTTTTT	CASSPPRTGWTGELFF
NA	NA	TRBV19	TRBJ1-5	TGTGCCAGTAGTGTAGGGATTCAGCCCCAGCATTTT	CASSVGIQPQHF
NA	NA	TRBV2	TRBJ2-7	TGTGCCAGCAGTGAAGACCGGGAGATACAGTACTTC	CASSEDREIQYF
few	NA	TRBV5-6	TRBJ2-7	TGTGCCAGCAGCTTCTCCGGGCGCGAGCAGTACTTC	CASSFSGREQYF
NA	NA	TRBV11-1	TRBJ1-1	TGTGCCAGCAGCTCCCCGCGGGGTTTTTCGAACACTGAAGCTTTCTTT	CASSSPRGFSNTEAFF
NA	NA	TRBV2	TRBJ1-1	TGTGCCAGCAGTGAAGAGGGGAGCGAGTTTGAGTTGAACACTGAAGCTTTCTTT	CASSEEGSEFELNTEAFF
NA	TRBD1	TRBV29-1	TRBJ1-1	TGCAGCATACAGACAGGGATCCGCACTGAAGCTTTCTTT	CSIQTGIRTEAFF
NA	NA	TRBV27	TRBJ1-2	TGTGCCAGCAGCTCGGGCCTCCCCGGCGGAGGCTACACCTTC	CASSSGLPGGGYTF
NA	NA	TRBV30	TRBJ1-5	TGTGCCTGGAGTCGATATAGCAATCAGCCCCAGCATTTT	CAWSRYSNQPQHF
NA	TRBD2	TRBV29-1	TRBJ2-1	TGCAGCGTTGAAGATAGGGCTAGCGGGAGTGGAGATGAGCAGTTCTTC	CSVEDRASGSGDEQFF
NA	NA	TRBV27	TRBJ1-5	TGTGCCAGCAGTTTGGGGGGATCCAATCAGCCCCAGCATTTT	CASSLGGSNQPQHF
NA	TRBD1	TRBV28	TRBJ2-7	TGTGCCAGCAGCGGGGGACAGGGGGCCTACGAGCAGTACTTC	CASSGGQGAYEQYF
NA	NA	TRBV2	TRBJ2-7	TGTGCCAGGTCACACAGCGGACCGCACTCCTACGAGCAGTACTTC	CARSHSGPHSYEQYF
NA	NA	TRBV19	TRBJ2-1	TGTGCCAGTAGCGGATATAGCCGCTTCTCCTACAATGAGCAGTTCTTC	CASSGYSRFSYNEQFF
NA	NA	TRBV29-1	TRBJ1-1	TGCAGCGCCCACGGAGGCCCGAACACTGAAGCTTTCTTT	CSAHGGPNTEAFF
once	NA	TRBV11-2	TRBJ2-5	TGTGCCAGCAGCTTAGATCCCCGCGCCCAAGAGACCCAGTACTTC	CASSLDPRAQETQYF
NA	NA	TRBV28	TRBJ2-3	TGTGCCACCAGGGCGTCTGATACGCAGTATTTT	CATRASDTQYF
NA	NA	TRBV2	TRBJ1-3	TGTGCCAGCAGTGAAGGTCAGGGCGCAGGGGGAAACACCATATATTTT	CASSEGQGAGGNTIYF
NA	NA	TRBV20-1	TRBJ2-7	TGCAGTGCTAGCGAGCTCTACGAGCAGTACTTC	CSASELYEQYF
NA	NA	TRBV5-4	TRBJ2-7	TGTGCCAGCAGCTCCGTTGCGGGATACGAGCAGTACTTC	CASSSVAGYEQYF
NA	NA	TRBV21-1	TRBJ2-7	TGTGCCAGGACTAGCGGGAGTGGAAGGAGCGAGCAGTACTTC	CARTSGSGRSEQYF
NA	TRBD1	TRBV30	TRBJ2-7	TGTGCCTGGAGTGTTAGTACAGGGGGGACCTACGAGCAGTACTTC	CAWSVSTGGTYEQYF
NA	NA	TRBV18	TRBJ1-1	TGTGCCAGCTCACCAGAGGGGAACACTGAAGCTTTCTTT	CASSPEGNTEAFF
NA	NA	TRBV5-1	TRBJ2-1	TGCGCCAGCAGCCGGACTGGCAGGTCGAATTACAATGAGCAGTTCTTC	CASSRTGRSNYNEQFF
NA	NA	TRBV15	TRBJ2-3	TGTGCCACCAGCCCTCAGAAACCTCCGGGAACGCAGTATTTT	CATSPQKPPGTQYF
NA	TRBD2	TRBV7-9	TRBJ2-7	TGTGCCAGCAGCTTAGGACTAGCGAGCTCCTACGAGCAGTACTTC	CASSLGLASSYEQYF
NA	TRBD2	TRBV18	TRBJ2-1	TGTGCCAGCTCACCCGCGGGAGCTCAAGGATACAATGAGCAGTTCTTC	CASSPAGAQGYNEQFF
NA	TRBD1	TRBV5-1	TRBJ2-7	TGCGCCAGCAGCGCCGGGGACAGGGGTTACGAGCAGTACTTC	CASSAGDRGYEQYF
NA	NA	TRBV19	TRBJ1-5	TGTGCCAGTAGTATGTTATTCCAGGGAAGCAATCAGCCCCAGCATTTT	CASSMLFQGSNQPQHF
NA	NA	TRBV19	TRBJ1-3	TGTGCCAGTAGTCCTCAGGAACCGCCGGGAAACACCATATATTTT	CASSPQEPPGNTIYF
NA	TRBD1	TRBV14	TRBJ1-6	TGTGCCAGTGCAGACAGGGGGCGGAATTCACCCCTCCACTTT	CASADRGRNSPLHF
NA	NA	TRBV5-1	TRBJ1-4	TGCGCCAGCAGCTTGGAATCCCTTAATGAAAAACTGTTTTTT	CASSLESLNEKLFF
NA	TRBD1	TRBV4-3	TRBJ2-3	TGCGCCAGCAGCCAATTTGGACAGGGGGGCACAGATACGCAGTATTTT	CASSQFGQGGTDTQYF
NA	NA	TRBV29-1	TRBJ1-1	TGCAGCGTTGAGCTGCGGTTCAACACTGAAGCTTTCTTT	CSVELRFNTEAFF
NA	NA	TRBV2	TRBJ1-2	TGTGCCAGCAGTGATGAGAGAAGCTACACCTTC	CASSDERSYTF
NA	TRBD2	TRBV4-3	TRBJ2-3	TGCGCCAGCAGCCAAGGGACTAGCGGAAAGCTCGCAGATACGCAGTATTTT	CASSQGTSGKLADTQYF
NA	TRBD1	TRBV5-5	TRBJ2-7	TGTGCCAGCAGCTTGGGGACAGGGGGCGCATATTACGAGCAGTACTTC	CASSLGTGGAYYEQYF
NA	TRBD1	TRBV6-1	TRBJ2-7	TGTGCCAGCAGGGGACAGCAACAGACCTACGAGCAGTACTTC	CASRGQQQTYEQYF
NA	TRBD1	TRBV6-6	TRBJ2-1	TGTGCCAGCAGTTACCGACAGGGTGGGGAGCAGTTCTTC	CASSYRQGGEQFF
once	NA	TRBV6-1	TRBJ2-7	TGTGCCAGCAGTGTCAAGCGGATCTCCTACGAGCAGTACTTC	CASSVKRISYEQYF
NA	NA	TRBV15	TRBJ1-5	TGTGCCACCAGCATCCCAGGAGGGGTTAGTCAGCCCCAGCATTTT	CATSIPGGVSQPQHF
NA	NA	TRBV28	TRBJ1-1	TGTGCCAGCAGTTTTTTCATGAGCCACAAAAACACTGAAGCTTTCTTT	CASSFFMSHKNTEAFF